These T cell receptor beta chains were read from a single sample in a study of control samples from healthy donors and cancer patients. Sequencing was performed with immunoSEQ multiplex PCR; in TCRdb, only in-frame clones are kept and a portion is missing. Here the sample spans around 130,000 clones, roughly 90% being singletons. The sequenced material came from blood. The origin of the receptors is a man aged 50 or older in good health. Each CDR3 is given with its conserved first and last residue. A D gene is named only where the DNA matches it firmly. Expanded clones are given a class, and other clones once, few, many or no size at all.

j_call: TRBJ1-1; cdr3_length: 16; v_call: TRBV12-5; clone_size: -; d_call: -; cdr3_nt: TGTGCTAGTGGTTTGACACCCCCCAAAGGGAACACTGAAGCTTTCTTT; cdr3_aa: CASGLTPPKGNTEAFF
j_call: TRBJ1-1; cdr3_length: 12; v_call: TRBV4-3; clone_size: -; d_call: TRBD1; cdr3_nt: TGCGCCAGCAGCCTTACAGGGGCAGAAGCTTTCTTT; cdr3_aa: CASSLTGAEAFF
j_call: TRBJ1-4; cdr3_length: 13; v_call: TRBV6-5; clone_size: -; d_call: TRBD1; cdr3_nt: TGTGCCATTTTAGACAGGGGGAGTGAAAAACTGTTTTTT; cdr3_aa: CAILDRGSEKLFF
j_call: TRBJ1-2; cdr3_length: 16; v_call: TRBV5-1; clone_size: -; d_call: TRBD1; cdr3_nt: TGCGCCAGCAGGCTTAACTCCGGGACAGGGGGTCAAGGCTACACCTTC; cdr3_aa: CASRLNSGTGGQGYTF
j_call: TRBJ1-1; cdr3_length: 13; v_call: TRBV10-3; clone_size: -; d_call: TRBD1; cdr3_nt: TGTGCCATCGGGGGACAGGGCGAGCCAGAAGCTTTCTTT; cdr3_aa: CAIGGQGEPEAFF
j_call: TRBJ1-3; cdr3_length: 13; v_call: TRBV5-5; clone_size: -; d_call: -; cdr3_nt: TGTGCCAGCAGCTGGACAGACGGAAACACCATATATTTT; cdr3_aa: CASSWTDGNTIYF
j_call: TRBJ1-5; cdr3_length: 15; v_call: TRBV4-3; clone_size: -; d_call: TRBD1; cdr3_nt: TGCGCCAGCAGCCCGGACAGGGATACAAATCAGCCCCAGCATTTT; cdr3_aa: CASSPDRDTNQPQHF
j_call: TRBJ1-1; cdr3_length: 14; v_call: TRBV6-5; clone_size: -; d_call: -; cdr3_nt: TGTGCCAGCGTAACAGACTCTGGTAACACTGAAGCTTTCTTT; cdr3_aa: CASVTDSGNTEAFF
j_call: TRBJ2-7; cdr3_length: 14; v_call: TRBV29-1; clone_size: -; d_call: TRBD1; cdr3_nt: TGCAGCGTTGGCTTGGGACAGGGTTTCCACGAGCAGTACTTC; cdr3_aa: CSVGLGQGFHEQYF
j_call: TRBJ2-1; cdr3_length: 14; v_call: TRBV27; clone_size: few; d_call: TRBD1; cdr3_nt: TGTGCCAGCAGTGCAACAGGGGCCTACAATGAGCAGTTCTTC; cdr3_aa: CASSATGAYNEQFF
j_call: TRBJ2-2; cdr3_length: 18; v_call: TRBV5-3; clone_size: -; d_call: TRBD2; cdr3_nt: TGTGCCAGAAGCCCAGCCGCCTGCGGGGGGGCTATCACCGGGGAGCTGTTTTTT; cdr3_aa: CARSPAACGGAITGELFF
j_call: TRBJ2-2; cdr3_length: 16; v_call: TRBV11-1; clone_size: -; d_call: -; cdr3_nt: TGTGCCAGCAGCTTAGCCCCCGGGGGCGCAACCGGGGAGCTGTTTTTT; cdr3_aa: CASSLAPGGATGELFF
j_call: TRBJ2-3; cdr3_length: 14; v_call: TRBV7-2; clone_size: -; d_call: -; cdr3_nt: TGTGCCAGCAGCTTATCCTCTAGCACAGATACGCAGTATTTT; cdr3_aa: CASSLSSSTDTQYF
j_call: TRBJ1-5; cdr3_length: 16; v_call: TRBV6-1; clone_size: few; d_call: -; cdr3_nt: TGTGCCAGCAGGGAAACCGGGCCCCGAAGGAATCAGCCCCAGCATTTT; cdr3_aa: CASRETGPRRNQPQHF
j_call: TRBJ1-1; cdr3_length: 16; v_call: TRBV6-2/TRBV6-3; clone_size: few; d_call: TRBD1; cdr3_nt: TGTGCCAGCAGTTACTCGATAAGGACAGGGGGCCTTGAAGCTTTCTTT; cdr3_aa: CASSYSIRTGGLEAFF
j_call: TRBJ2-3; cdr3_length: 16; v_call: TRBV7-2; clone_size: -; d_call: -; cdr3_nt: TGTGCCAGCAGCTTAGCTGGTTTGGCAAACGGTGATACGCAGTATTTT; cdr3_aa: CASSLAGLANGDTQYF
j_call: TRBJ2-3; cdr3_length: 17; v_call: TRBV5-1; clone_size: -; d_call: -; cdr3_nt: TGCGCCAGCAGCTTGGAGGTGGGGGGTCCCAGCACAGATACGCAGTATTTT; cdr3_aa: CASSLEVGGPSTDTQYF
j_call: TRBJ1-2; cdr3_length: 14; v_call: TRBV5-8; clone_size: -; d_call: TRBD1; cdr3_nt: TGTGCCAGCAGCACCGGGACAGGGGTCTATGGCTACACCTTC; cdr3_aa: CASSTGTGVYGYTF
j_call: TRBJ2-7; cdr3_length: 10; v_call: TRBV5-1; clone_size: -; d_call: -; cdr3_nt: TGCGCCGGGGGAGCTTACGAGCAGTACTTC; cdr3_aa: CAGGAYEQYF
j_call: TRBJ1-1; cdr3_length: 16; v_call: TRBV30; clone_size: -; d_call: -; cdr3_nt: TGTGCCTGGAGACTAAGACAGGCTCTGGGGAACACTGAAGCTTTCTTT; cdr3_aa: CAWRLRQALGNTEAFF
j_call: TRBJ1-1; cdr3_length: 14; v_call: TRBV7-9; clone_size: once; d_call: -; cdr3_nt: TGTGCCAGCAGCTTAGGTATGGCTAACACTGAAGCTTTCTTT; cdr3_aa: CASSLGMANTEAFF
j_call: TRBJ1-1; cdr3_length: 13; v_call: TRBV7-2; clone_size: -; d_call: -; cdr3_nt: TGTGCCAGCAGCTTAGGGACAGTCTCTGAAGCTTTCTTT; cdr3_aa: CASSLGTVSEAFF
j_call: TRBJ1-1; cdr3_length: 14; v_call: TRBV7-9; clone_size: -; d_call: -; cdr3_nt: TGTGCCAGCAGCTCCCGCGACAGATACACTGAAGCTTTCTTT; cdr3_aa: CASSSRDRYTEAFF
j_call: TRBJ2-5; cdr3_length: 17; v_call: TRBV6-1; clone_size: -; d_call: TRBD2; cdr3_nt: TGTGCCAGCAGTGAAGTCCTAGCGGGGCCGCTTCAAGAGACCCAGTACTTC; cdr3_aa: CASSEVLAGPLQETQYF
j_call: TRBJ1-3; cdr3_length: 15; v_call: TRBV18; clone_size: -; d_call: -; cdr3_nt: TGTGCCAGCTCACCACGTAGCAGCTCTGGAAACACCATATATTTT; cdr3_aa: CASSPRSSSGNTIYF
j_call: TRBJ2-1; cdr3_length: 16; v_call: TRBV3-1/TRBV3-2; clone_size: -; d_call: TRBD2; cdr3_nt: TGTGCCAGCAGCCGAGCCTTCGGGGGGGGCTACAATGAGCAGTTCTTC; cdr3_aa: CASSRAFGGGYNEQFF
j_call: TRBJ2-7; cdr3_length: 13; v_call: TRBV11-3; clone_size: -; d_call: -; cdr3_nt: TGTGCCAGCAGCATCGGGCTGACCTACGAGCAGTACTTC; cdr3_aa: CASSIGLTYEQYF
j_call: TRBJ1-3; cdr3_length: 11; v_call: TRBV12-3/TRBV12-4; clone_size: -; d_call: -; cdr3_nt: TGTGCCAGCAGTTTTAGAAACACCATATATTTT; cdr3_aa: CASSFRNTIYF
j_call: TRBJ1-6; cdr3_length: 14; v_call: TRBV3-1/TRBV3-2; clone_size: -; d_call: -; cdr3_nt: TGTGCCAGCAGCCAGACGGATTATAATTCACCCCTCCACTTT; cdr3_aa: CASSQTDYNSPLHF
j_call: TRBJ2-7; cdr3_length: 14; v_call: TRBV3-1/TRBV3-2; clone_size: -; d_call: -; cdr3_nt: TGTGCCAGCAGCCCCCGGACAGTTTTTTACGAGCAGTACTTC; cdr3_aa: CASSPRTVFYEQYF
j_call: TRBJ1-2; cdr3_length: 12; v_call: TRBV6-5; clone_size: -; d_call: -; cdr3_nt: TGTGCCAGCACGGCACCGCCGGGTGGCTACACCTTC; cdr3_aa: CASTAPPGGYTF
j_call: TRBJ2-7; cdr3_length: 15; v_call: TRBV5-1; clone_size: -; d_call: TRBD2; cdr3_nt: TGCGCCAGCAGCTACGGGGGAGGGGTTGCCTACGAGCAGTACTTC; cdr3_aa: CASSYGGGVAYEQYF
j_call: TRBJ2-7; cdr3_length: 14; v_call: TRBV7-2; clone_size: -; d_call: -; cdr3_nt: TGTGCCAGCAGTTTAAGCCGGGGCACCTACGAGCAGTACTTC; cdr3_aa: CASSLSRGTYEQYF
j_call: TRBJ1-2; cdr3_length: 16; v_call: TRBV19; clone_size: -; d_call: -; cdr3_nt: TGTGCCAGTAGTCCCTCCCAGTGGCAGGGGCCCTATGGCTACACCTTC; cdr3_aa: CASSPSQWQGPYGYTF
j_call: TRBJ1-1; cdr3_length: 11; v_call: TRBV10-2; clone_size: once; d_call: -; cdr3_nt: TGCGCCAGCAGATGGGACGGTGAAGCTTTCTTT; cdr3_aa: CASRWDGEAFF
j_call: TRBJ2-7; cdr3_length: 11; v_call: TRBV30; clone_size: -; d_call: TRBD1; cdr3_nt: TGTGCCTGGAGTGTGGGGGACAGGGAGTACTTC; cdr3_aa: CAWSVGDREYF
j_call: TRBJ2-5; cdr3_length: 13; v_call: TRBV18; clone_size: -; d_call: -; cdr3_nt: TGTGCCAGCTCACCACGGGGGGAAGGGACCCAGTACTTC; cdr3_aa: CASSPRGEGTQYF
j_call: TRBJ2-5; cdr3_length: 16; v_call: TRBV7-6; clone_size: -; d_call: TRBD2; cdr3_nt: TGTGCCAGCAGCCGGATGACTAGCGGGGGGCTAGAGACCCAGTACTTC; cdr3_aa: CASSRMTSGGLETQYF